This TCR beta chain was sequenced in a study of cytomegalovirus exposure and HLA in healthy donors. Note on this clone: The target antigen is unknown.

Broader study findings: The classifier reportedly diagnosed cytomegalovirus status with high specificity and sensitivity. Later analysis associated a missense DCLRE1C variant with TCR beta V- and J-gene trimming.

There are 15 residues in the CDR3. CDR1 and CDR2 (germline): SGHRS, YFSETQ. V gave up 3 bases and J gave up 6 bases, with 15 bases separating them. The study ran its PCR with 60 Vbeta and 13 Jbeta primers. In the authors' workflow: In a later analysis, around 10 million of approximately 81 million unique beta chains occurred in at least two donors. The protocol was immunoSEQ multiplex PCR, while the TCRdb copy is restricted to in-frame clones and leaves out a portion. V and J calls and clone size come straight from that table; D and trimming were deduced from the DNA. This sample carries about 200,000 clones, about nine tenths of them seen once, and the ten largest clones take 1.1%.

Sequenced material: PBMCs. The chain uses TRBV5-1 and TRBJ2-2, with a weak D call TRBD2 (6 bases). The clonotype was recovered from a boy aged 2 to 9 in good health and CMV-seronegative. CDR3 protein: CASSSGTSNPGELFF. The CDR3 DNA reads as TGCGCCAGCAGCTCCGGTACTAGCAATCCCGGGGAGCTGTTTTTT.